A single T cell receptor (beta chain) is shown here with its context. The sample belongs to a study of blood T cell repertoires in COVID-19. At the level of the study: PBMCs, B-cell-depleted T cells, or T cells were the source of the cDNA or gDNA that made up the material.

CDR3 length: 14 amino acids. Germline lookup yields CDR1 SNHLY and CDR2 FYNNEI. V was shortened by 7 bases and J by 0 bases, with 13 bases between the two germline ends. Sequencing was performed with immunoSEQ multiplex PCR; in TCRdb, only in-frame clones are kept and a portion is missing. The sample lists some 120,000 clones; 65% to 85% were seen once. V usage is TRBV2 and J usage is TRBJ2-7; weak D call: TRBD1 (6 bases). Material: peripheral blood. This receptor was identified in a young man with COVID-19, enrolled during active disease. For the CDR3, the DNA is TGTGCCAGCACGCCCGGGACACACTCCTACGAGCAGTACTTC. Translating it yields CASTPGTHSYEQYF.